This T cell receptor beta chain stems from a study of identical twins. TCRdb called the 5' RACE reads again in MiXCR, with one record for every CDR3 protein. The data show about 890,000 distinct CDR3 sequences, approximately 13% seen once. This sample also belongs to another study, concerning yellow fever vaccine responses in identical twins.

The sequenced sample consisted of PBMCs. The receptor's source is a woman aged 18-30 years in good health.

In DNA form, the CDR3 reads TGTGCCATCAGTGACAGGGGGCAGGCTGGAGCTTTCTTT. The encoded protein is CAISDRGQAGAFF. The chain has TRBV10-3 and TRBJ1-1, with 8 nucleotides matching TRBD1. V lost 3 bases to trimming and J lost 10 bases; unmatched junction nucleotides: 7. Germline V lookup: CDR1 ENHRY, CDR2 SYGVKD. This CDR3 region has 13 residues.